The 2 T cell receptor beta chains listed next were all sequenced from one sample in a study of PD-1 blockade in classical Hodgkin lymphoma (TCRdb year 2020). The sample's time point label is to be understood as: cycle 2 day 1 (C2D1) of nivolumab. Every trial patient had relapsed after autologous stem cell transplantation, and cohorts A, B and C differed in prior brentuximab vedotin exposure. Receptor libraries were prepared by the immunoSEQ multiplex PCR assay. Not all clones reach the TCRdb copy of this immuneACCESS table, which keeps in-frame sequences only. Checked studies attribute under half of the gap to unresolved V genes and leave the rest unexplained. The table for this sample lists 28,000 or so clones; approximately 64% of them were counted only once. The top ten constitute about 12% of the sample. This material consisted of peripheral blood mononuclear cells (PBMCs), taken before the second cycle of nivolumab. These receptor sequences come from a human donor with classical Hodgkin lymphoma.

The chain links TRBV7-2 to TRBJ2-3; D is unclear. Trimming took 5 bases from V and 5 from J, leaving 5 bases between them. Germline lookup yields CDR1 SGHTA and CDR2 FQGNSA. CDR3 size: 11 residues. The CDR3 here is CASSQRDTQYF. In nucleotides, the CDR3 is TGTGCCAGCAGCCAAAGAGATACGCAGTATTTT. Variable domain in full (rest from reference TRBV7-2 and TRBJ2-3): GAGVSQSPSNKVTEKGKDVELRCDPISGHTALYWYRQSLGQGLEFLIYFQGNSAPDKSGLPSDRFSAERTGGSVSTLTIQRTQQEDSAVYLCASSQRDTQYFGPGTRLTVL.

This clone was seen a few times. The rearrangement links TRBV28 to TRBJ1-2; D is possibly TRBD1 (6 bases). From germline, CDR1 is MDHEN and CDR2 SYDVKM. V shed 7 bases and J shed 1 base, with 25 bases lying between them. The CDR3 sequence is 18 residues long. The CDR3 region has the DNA TGTGCCAGCACATTATGGGAACAGAGATCGGACAGTAACTATGGCTACACCTTC. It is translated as CASTLWEQRSDSNYGYTF.